This TCR beta chain was recovered during a study of cytomegalovirus exposure and HLA in healthy donors. General study points: Trimming of TCR beta V- and J-genes showed a link, identified in a later analysis, to a missense DCLRE1C variant. Reports credit the classifier with highly specific, highly sensitive diagnosis of cytomegalovirus status. At a 0.05 false discovery rate, a later analysis found around 15,000 TCR beta sequences to be associated with HLA alleles.

About this clone: Antigen unknown.

Trimming removed 3 bases from V and 3 bases from J, with 14 bases in between. The CDR3 sequence is 15 residues long. From germline, CDR1 is LNHDA and CDR2 SQIVND (reference sequence). Primers included in the PCR were 60 Vbeta and 13 Jbeta primers. The method was immunoSEQ multiplex PCR; TCRdb's version includes in-frame clones alone and lacks a portion of them. The sample has approximately 120,000 clones; approximately 80% are singletons. The genes are TRBV19 and TRBJ1-2; D gene uncertain. The receptor's source is a man aged 50-59 years in good health and CMV-seronegative. The sequencing sample was made of PBMCs. CDR3 residues: CASSIDLGVDYGYTF. Here the CDR3 DNA reads TGTGCCAGTAGTATTGACCTCGGGGTTGACTATGGCTACACCTTC. Variable domain in full (rest from reference TRBV19 and TRBJ1-2): DGGITQSPKYLFRKEGQNVTLSCEQNLNHDAMYWYRQDPGQGLRLIYYSQIVNDFQKGDIAEGYSVSREKKESFPLTVTSAQKNPTAFYLCASSIDLGVDYGYTFGSGTRLTVV.